These 16 T cell receptor beta chains originate from one sample sequenced in a study of shared T cell receptors in the human thymus. Assay: immunoSEQ multiplex PCR; the TCRdb copy retains only in-frame clones and omits some. Of about 380,000 clones in the sample, 85% to 95% were seen once. Material for sequencing was thymocytes. The source of these receptors is a human donor.

This sequence joins TRBV28 and TRBJ1-5; possible D gene TRBD1, 6 bases. V was trimmed by 3 bases and J by 5 bases, leaving 14 bases between them. The CDR3 totals 15 residues. The germline V gene has CDR1 MDHEN and CDR2 SYDVKM. The CDR3 loop is CASSFGGRRDQPQHF. In nucleotides, the CDR3 is TGTGCCAGCAGTTTCGGGGGGCGGCGGGATCAGCCCCAGCATTTT.

This clone has a single count. The genes are TRBV6-1 and TRBJ2-7; 14 bases are a match to TRBD2. The V gene's germline CDR1 is MNHNS and CDR2 SASEGT. The CDR3 runs to 18 residues. J was trimmed by 2 bases and V by 2 bases; bases with no gene match: 8. This chain's CDR3 is CASSESGTSGSGTYEQYF. The DNA for the CDR3 is TGTGCCAGCAGTGAATCCGGGACTAGCGGGAGCGGGACCTACGAGCAGTACTTC.

The chain couples TRBV6-1 to TRBJ2-7; 7 bases line up with TRBD2. The CDR3 has 13 amino acids. V shed 11 bases and J 2 bases; nucleotides not matched to a gene: 9. Germline V lookup: CDR1 MNHNS, CDR2 SASEGT. The DNA for the CDR3 is TGTGCCGGAAGAGCGGGACTCGCCTACGAGCAGTACTTC. This encodes CAGRAGLAYEQYF.

This rearrangement joins TRBV28 to TRBJ2-3; 8 nucleotides line up with TRBD2. This CDR3 has 17 residues. The germline CDR1 and CDR2 sequences are MDHEN and SYDVKM. Trimming removed 8 bases from V and 1 base from J; junction bases left unmatched: 14. CDR3 sequence reads: CASRPQFISGGTDTQYF. CDR3 coding DNA: TGTGCCAGCCGCCCCCAGTTTATTAGCGGGGGCACAGATACGCAGTATTTT.

This chain uses TRBV4-2 with TRBJ1-4, with D perhaps matching TRBD1 (5 bases). The CDR3 spans 15 residues. Trimming removed 0 bases from V and 8 bases from J, with 13 bases in between. In germline, CDR1 is LGHNA, CDR2 YNFKEQ. Written as DNA, the CDR3 is TGTGCCAGCAGCCAAGAACGGGGGTCGGGGGAAAAACTGTTTTTT. This gives the protein CASSQERGSGEKLFF.

The chain combines TRBV28 with TRBJ2-5; 15 bases fit TRBD2. J lost 2 bases, V lost 5 bases, and 12 bases had no gene match. CDR1 is MDHEN and CDR2 is SYDVKM in the germline V gene. CDR3 length: 19 amino acids. The CDR3 DNA reads as TGTGCCAGCAGTCGACCGGGGACTAGCGGGAGGCATATACAAGAGACCCAGTACTTC. It translates to CASSRPGTSGRHIQETQYF.

The count of this clone is one. This chain connects TRBV6-1 to TRBJ1-3; the D is unclear. This CDR3 contains 19 residues. Deletions cut 0 bases from V and 0 bases from J, with 18 bases between. Germline V gene lookup returns CDR1 MNHNS and CDR2 SASEGT. The CDR3 DNA reads as TGTGCCAGCAGTGAAGCGCCGTGGGAGACCGCAATCTCTGGAAACACCATATATTTT. Encoded protein: CASSEAPWETAISGNTIYF.

The chain employs TRBV10-3 and TRBJ2-3; D is unclear. The CDR3 length is 9 residues. Looked up from germline, CDR1 is ENHRY and CDR2 is SYGVKD. V gave up 9 bases and J gave up 7 bases, with 5 bases separating them. This chain's CDR3 is CAISYTQYF. CDR3 DNA sequence: TGTGCCATTAGTTATACGCAGTATTTT.

This rearrangement joins TRBV12-5 to TRBJ2-1; possible D gene TRBD2, 6 bases. V shed 3 bases and J shed 8 bases, with 17 bases lying between them. Per the germline V gene, CDR1 is LGHNT and CDR2 is FRNRAP. This CDR3 is built from 15 residues. In DNA form, the CDR3 reads TGTGCTAGTGGTTTCGATGTCGGGAGAGGGGATGAGCAGTTCTTC. Translated: CASGFDVGRGDEQFF.

This chain joins TRBV11-3 and TRBJ2-7, with D hard to call. There are 12 residues in the CDR3. CDR1 and CDR2 from the germline V gene are SGHNT and YENEEA. Trimming cost V 0 bases and J 3 bases, with 3 bases left between them. The CDR3 region is CASSLDGYEQYF. The CDR3 DNA sequence: TGTGCCAGCAGCTTAGACGGCTACGAGCAGTACTTC.

This chain joins TRBV4-3 and TRBJ1-2, with D hard to call. V lost 0 bases and J 4 bases, leaving 15 bases between the germline ends. The CDR3 contains 16 residues. Germline V gene lookup returns CDR1 LGHNA and CDR2 YSLEER. The chain's CDR3 is CASSQERGSLSYGYTF. The CDR3 DNA sequence: TGCGCCAGCAGCCAAGAAAGAGGGTCGCTATCCTATGGCTACACCTTC.

The V call is TRBV9, the J call TRBJ2-2; TRBD2 agrees at 9 bases. This CDR3 has 16 residues. CDR1 and CDR2 from the germline V gene are SGDLS and YYNGEE. After removal of 3 bases from V and 6 bases from J, the junction contained 9 bases not matched to a gene. In nucleotides, the CDR3 is TGTGCCAGCAGCGGGGCCGGGACTAGCATATCCGGGGAGCTGTTTTTT. Encoded protein: CASSGAGTSISGELFF.

The genes are TRBV9 and TRBJ1-1, with D unclear. CDR1 is SGDLS, CDR2 YYNGEE, per germline. The CDR3 is 14 residues long. Trimming left V 4 bases short and J 4 bases short, with 14 bases between. Here the CDR3 DNA reads TGTGCCAGCAGCCCAGGTCCTCGGGGCACTGAAGCTTTCTTT. Amino acids: CASSPGPRGTEAFF.

V gene TRBV6-6 combines with J gene TRBJ2-2, with 11 bases that match TRBD1. CDR1 and CDR2 from the germline V gene are MNHNY and SVGAGI (reference sequence). The J segment lost 5 bases and the V segment lost 4 bases, leaving 6 bases of the junction unmatched. The CDR3 covers 16 residues. CDR3 amino acids: CASSSGQGALTGELFF. CDR3 DNA sequence: TGTGCCAGCAGTTCTGGACAGGGGGCGTTAACCGGGGAGCTGTTTTTT.

The V gene is TRBV6-4, the J gene TRBJ2-1; 13 nucleotides align to TRBD2. In germline, CDR1 is MRHNA, CDR2 SNTAGT. V was pared by 8 bases and J by 0 bases, with 4 bases of the junction left unmatched. This CDR3 comprises 16 residues. CDR3 residues: CASAGLAGSSYNEQFF. The CDR3, as DNA: TGTGCCAGCGCGGGACTAGCGGGGAGCTCCTACAATGAGCAGTTCTTC.

V and J are TRBV4-3 and TRBJ2-1; 8 bases map to TRBD2. The length of the CDR3 is 16 residues. V trimming: 0 bases; J trimming: 6 bases; junction bases outside the gene matches: 7. The germline V gene encodes CDR1 LGHNA and CDR2 YSLEER. The CDR3 DNA sequence: TGCGCCAGCAGCCAAGATACTAGCGGAGGGGCCAATGAGCAGTTCTTC. Encoded protein: CASSQDTSGGANEQFF.